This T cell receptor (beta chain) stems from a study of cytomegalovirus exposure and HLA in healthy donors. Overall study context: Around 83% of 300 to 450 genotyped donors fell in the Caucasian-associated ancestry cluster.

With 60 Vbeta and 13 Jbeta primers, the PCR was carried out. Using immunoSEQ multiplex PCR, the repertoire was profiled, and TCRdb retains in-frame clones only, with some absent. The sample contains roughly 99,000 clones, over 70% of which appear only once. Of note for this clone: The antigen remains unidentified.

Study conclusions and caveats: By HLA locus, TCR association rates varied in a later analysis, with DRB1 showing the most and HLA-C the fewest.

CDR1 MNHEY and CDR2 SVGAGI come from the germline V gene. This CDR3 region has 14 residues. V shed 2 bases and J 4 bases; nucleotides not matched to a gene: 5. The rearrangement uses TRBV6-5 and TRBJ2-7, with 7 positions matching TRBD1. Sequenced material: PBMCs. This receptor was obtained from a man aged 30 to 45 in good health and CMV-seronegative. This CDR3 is CASSYGTARYEQYF. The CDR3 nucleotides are TGTGCCAGCAGTTACGGGACAGCTCGATACGAGCAGTACTTC.